The clone carrying this T cell receptor (beta chain) was seen a few times. Germline V gene data show CDR1 as KGHSH and CDR2 as LQKENI. This CDR3 spans 14 amino acids. V gave up 2 bases and J gave up 0 bases, with 7 bases separating them. The Seattle patients joined while their infection was active and were tracked longitudinally afterward. These data are taken from a study of blood T cell repertoires in COVID-19. Study in general: Samples of COVID-19 (acute and convalescent) were obtained from the United States, Italy and Spain. The analysed material was cDNA or gDNA that came from T cells, B-cell-depleted T cells, or PBMCs.

Original handling: Reference gene primer amplification gave nucleated cell count estimates. Sequencing used immunoSEQ multiplex PCR; TCRdb keeps in-frame clones, though not all of them. For V, J and clone size, that table is used; D and trimming come from the DNA. The table lists tens of thousands of clones, 60% to 80% of them singletons. The sample consisted of peripheral blood. The rearrangement joins TRBV18 to TRBJ1-1; D gene uncertain. The clonotype originates from a man between 65 and 79 years old with COVID-19, enrolled during active disease. CDR3 loop: CASSPGNLNTEAFF. The CDR3 region has the DNA TGTGCCAGCTCACCAGGTAACTTGAACACTGAAGCTTTCTTT.